The T cell receptor beta chain described here comes from a study of PD-1 blockade in classical Hodgkin lymphoma. Study as a whole: Patients were treated with nivolumab at 3 mg/kg, and this was given intravenously every 2 weeks. Study-level points and caveats: Significant TCR diversity gains by C4D1 occurred in CD4+ but not CD8+ cells. Patients who responded completely had about the same baseline diversity as newly diagnosed patients. No one has yet defined what causes the repertoire differences, which may be disease activity or prior therapy.

Points on this clone: Antigen: not known.

Indicated time point: cycle 4 day 1 (C4D1), after less than 7 weeks of nivolumab. Every patient had relapsed following autologous stem cell transplantation, and cohorts differed in brentuximab vedotin exposure. The data were produced by immunoSEQ multiplex PCR, yet TCRdb's version contains in-frame clones alone and is incomplete. The sample contains about 38,000 clones, 70% to 80% of which appear only once. V was clipped by 5 bases and J by 2 bases, with 10 bases between them. The CDR3 consists of 13 residues. Germline V gene sequence: CDR1 SGHRS, CDR2 YFSETQ. The rearrangement uses TRBV5-1 and TRBJ1-1; perhaps TRBD1 as D (6 bases). The sequence came from a human donor with classical Hodgkin lymphoma. Specimen: peripheral blood mononuclear cells (PBMCs), collected before the fourth cycle of nivolumab. CDR3 sequence: CASRTGGNTEAFF. Written as DNA, the CDR3 is TGCGCCAGCAGGACAGGAGGTAACACTGAAGCTTTCTTT.